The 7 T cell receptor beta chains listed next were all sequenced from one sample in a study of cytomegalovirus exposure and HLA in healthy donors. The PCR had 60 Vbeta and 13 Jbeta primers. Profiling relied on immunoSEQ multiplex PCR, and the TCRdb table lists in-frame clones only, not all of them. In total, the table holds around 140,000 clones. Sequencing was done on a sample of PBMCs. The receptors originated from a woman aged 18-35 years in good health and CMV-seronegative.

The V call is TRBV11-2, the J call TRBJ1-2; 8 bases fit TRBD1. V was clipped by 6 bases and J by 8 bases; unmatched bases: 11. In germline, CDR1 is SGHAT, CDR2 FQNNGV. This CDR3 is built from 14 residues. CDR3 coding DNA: TGTGCCAGCAGTATCCCGGGACAGGAGGTGGGCTACACCTTC. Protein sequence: CASSIPGQEVGYTF.

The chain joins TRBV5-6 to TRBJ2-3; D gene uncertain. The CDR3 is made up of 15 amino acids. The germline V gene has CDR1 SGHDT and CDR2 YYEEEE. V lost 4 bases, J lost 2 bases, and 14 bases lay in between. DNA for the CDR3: TGTGCCAGCAGCCCCACCAACTCCGTCACAGATACGCAGTATTTT. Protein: CASSPTNSVTDTQYF.

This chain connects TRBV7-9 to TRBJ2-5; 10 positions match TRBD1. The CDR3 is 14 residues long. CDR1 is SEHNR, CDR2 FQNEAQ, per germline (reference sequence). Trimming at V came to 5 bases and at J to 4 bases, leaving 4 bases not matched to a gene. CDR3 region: CASSHGTGVETQYF. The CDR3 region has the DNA TGTGCCAGCAGCCACGGGACAGGGGTAGAGACCCAGTACTTC. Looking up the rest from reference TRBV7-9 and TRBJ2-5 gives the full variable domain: DTGVSQNPRHKITKRGQNVTFRCDPISEHNRLYWYRQTLGQGPEFLTYFQNEAQLEKSRLLSDRFSAERPKGSFSTLEIQRTEQGDSAMYLCASSHGTGVETQYFGPGTRLLVL.

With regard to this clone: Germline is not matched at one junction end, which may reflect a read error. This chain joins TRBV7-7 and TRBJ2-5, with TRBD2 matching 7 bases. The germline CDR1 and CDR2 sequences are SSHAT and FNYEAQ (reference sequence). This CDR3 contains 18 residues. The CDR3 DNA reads TGTGCTAGCAGCCAGACACCTCCCAGGCTAGCGGACCAAGAGACCCAGTACTTC. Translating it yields CASSQTPPRLADQETQYF.

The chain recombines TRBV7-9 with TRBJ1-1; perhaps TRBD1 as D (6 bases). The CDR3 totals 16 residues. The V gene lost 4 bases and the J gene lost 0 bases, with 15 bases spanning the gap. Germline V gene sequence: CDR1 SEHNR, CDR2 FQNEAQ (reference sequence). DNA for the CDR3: TGTGCCAGCAGCTCGCAAAGGACAGCCTTGAACACTGAAGCTTTCTTT. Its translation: CASSSQRTALNTEAFF.

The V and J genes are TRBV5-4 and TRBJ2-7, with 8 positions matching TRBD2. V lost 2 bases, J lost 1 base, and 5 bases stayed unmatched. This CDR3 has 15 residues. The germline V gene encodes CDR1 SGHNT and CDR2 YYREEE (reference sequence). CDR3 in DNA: TGTGCCAGCAGCTTCGGGAGGGGACTATCCTACGAGCAGTACTTC. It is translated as CASSFGRGLSYEQYF.

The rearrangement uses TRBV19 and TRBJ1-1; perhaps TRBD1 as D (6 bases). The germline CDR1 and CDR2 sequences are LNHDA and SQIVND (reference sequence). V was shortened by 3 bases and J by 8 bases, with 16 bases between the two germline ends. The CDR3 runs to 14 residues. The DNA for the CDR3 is TGTGCCAGTAGTATTCCAGGGGTCGCTCCGGAAGCTTTCTTT. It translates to CASSIPGVAPEAFF.